This TCR beta chain was sequenced during a study of blood T cell repertoires in COVID-19. Looking at the study overall: Donors in the United States, Italy and Spain gave samples during acute or convalescent COVID-19. T cells, B-cell-depleted T cells, or PBMCs supplied cDNA or gDNA.

Original processing methods: Quantification of nucleated cells was approximated via reference gene primer amplification. Profiling relied on immunoSEQ multiplex PCR, and the TCRdb table lists in-frame clones only, not all of them. For V, J and clone size, that table is used; D and trimming come from the DNA. The top ten hold around 3% of the sample, which has hundreds of thousands of clones, around 90% seen once. In Seattle, patients joined the study during active infection and were tracked longitudinally. What was sequenced was peripheral blood. The TCR sequence derives from a young woman with COVID-19, enrolled during active disease.

As DNA, the CDR3 is TGTGCCAGTAGTAACCGGGGAGGGGCAGGAGGGAATCAGCCCCAGCATTTT. Translating it yields CASSNRGGAGGNQPQHF. This rearrangement joins TRBV19 to TRBJ1-5; TRBD1 is a possible D gene (5 bases). Trimming left V 4 bases short and J 4 bases short, with 20 bases between. This CDR3 has 17 residues. Per the germline V gene, CDR1 is LNHDA and CDR2 is SQIVND (reference sequence).